This T cell receptor (beta chain) was profiled in a study of vaccination and CD4 T cells after COVID-19 (dated by TCRdb to the early 2020s). A note on the overall study: SARS-CoV-2 positivity had been established in the convalescent patients by nasal swab PCR, and mild disease was recorded in several of these patients and severe disease in one. Post-COVID blood samples were collected from convalescent patients a median of approximately 100 days after diagnosis, with a range of about 30 to 180 days. Each participant got two doses of either the Pfizer-BioNTech BNT162b2 vaccine (n=8) or the Moderna mRNA-1273 vaccine (n=2). In fewer than 12 COVID-19 convalescent patients and 4 infection-naive healthy vaccine recipients, researchers compared the spike-specific CD4+ TCR repertoire from before mRNA vaccination with the repertoire from after. Culture stimuli were overlapping spike peptide pools from SARS-CoV-2 and from the common cold coronaviruses HCoV-NL63, HCoV-OC43 and HCoV-229E. Control cultures used a CEFX viral epitope pool as positive control, an HIV-1 Nef peptide pool as negative control, or no peptide. The convalescent cohort included six males and four females, with two Hispanic individuals, seven Caucasians, two Asians and one multiracial person. The time from the second vaccine dose to post-vaccine blood sampling had a median of approximately 72 days and ranged from about 14 to 250 days. Here is what the overall study found, with its caveats: Only a relatively small number of convalescent patients were included in the study, and early timepoints following natural infection were not analyzed. Of the vaccine-specific clones in convalescent patients, 304 of 307, or nearly all, reacted only to SARS-CoV-2 spike and did not cross-react with common cold coronaviruses. In convalescent patients, a median approximately 90% of post-vaccine SARS-CoV-2-reactive clones were detected only after vaccination, suggesting vaccine-specific priming. The median count of SARS-CoV-2-reactive clonotypes went up from around 20 after infection to 30 to 40 after vaccination, although the change was not significant.

After removal of 6 bases from V and 6 bases from J, the junction retains 9 bases not matched to a gene. The CDR3 runs 13 residues from the cysteine to the phenylalanine. The CDR3 DNA has 39 bases and is translated from base 1. The germline V gene (reference sequence) gives CDR1 as DFQATT and CDR2 as SNEGSKA. This clonotype was seen just once. Its antigen is currently not known. It has no much larger one-base neighbor in the sample; base qualities were not kept. Evidence from one read is weak. The sample's treatment or condition, from its label and the paper: roughly 10-day PBMC culture with coronavirus spike peptide pools or control peptides (ViraFEST assay). The ViraFEST assay was used in the study, in which antigen-specific T cells were expanded with peptide pools and expanded clonotypes were subsequently identified by TCR sequencing. The convalescent patients' positive SARS-CoV-2 PCR tests were from March to December 2020, which was before the Alpha, Beta and Delta variants emerged in the United States. Around 2 million PBMCs per well were cultured in IMDM with roughly 4.8% human AB serum and 8 to 10 IU/ml IL-2, plus 10 ug/ml peptide pools. On days 3 and 7, half of the culture medium was replaced with fresh IL-2-containing medium. After 10 to 11 days of culture, CD4+ T cells were isolated by negative selection with the EasySep CD4+ T cell isolation kit. PBMCs were separated from whole blood using Ficoll-Paque Plus gradient centrifugation and then either used fresh or cryopreserved at -140C. Culture conditions were generally each tested in triplicate wells.

Library preparation was by PCR. DNA from cultured CD4+ T cells underwent TCR sequencing with the Oncomine TCR Beta short-read assay at the Johns Hopkins FTIC core. The QIAamp micro DNA kit was used to extract genomic DNA from the cultured CD4+ T cells. Oncomine TCR Beta libraries made from cultured CD4+ T cells were pooled using unique dual indexes and sequenced on an Illumina iSeq 100. Per the source publication's procedure: Non-productive sequences were filtered out, and CDR3s that did not start with C, did not end with F or W, or were shorter than 7 amino acids were discarded. The MANAFEST web application was used to identify antigen-specific clonotypes by comparing peptide-stimulated wells against reference wells and other culture wells. To be called positive, a clone needed an FDR below 0.05, an odds ratio above 5, and a productive frequency above 0.1% in at least two of three replicate wells. Cross-reactive clonotypes were defined as significantly expanded in both SARS-CoV-2 spike wells and at least one common cold coronavirus spike condition. Levenshtein distances (stringdist) and unrooted phylogenetic trees (ape) in R version 3.6.1 were used to assess CDR3 homology. Using fastp at Q25 and MiXCR, TCRdb reprocessed the public reads and kept productive beta chains. One record per CDR3 amino acid sequence lists the most common genes and DNA. The authors' filters were not applied to this entry. Across this sample there are thousands of distinct CDR3 sequences, with less than 50% seen only once. The ten largest clones represent 6.5% to 9% of the sample.

This TCR was sampled from a human donor who had recovered from COVID-19. This receptor chain uses TRBV20-1 and TRBJ2-7, with TRBD1 identical over 9 junction bases. What was sequenced was CD4+ T cells from blood, cultured in vitro. The nucleotide sequence reads TGCAGTGCCAGACGGGACAGGGCCCCCGAGCAGTACTTC. Translated, it reads CSARRDRAPEQYF.